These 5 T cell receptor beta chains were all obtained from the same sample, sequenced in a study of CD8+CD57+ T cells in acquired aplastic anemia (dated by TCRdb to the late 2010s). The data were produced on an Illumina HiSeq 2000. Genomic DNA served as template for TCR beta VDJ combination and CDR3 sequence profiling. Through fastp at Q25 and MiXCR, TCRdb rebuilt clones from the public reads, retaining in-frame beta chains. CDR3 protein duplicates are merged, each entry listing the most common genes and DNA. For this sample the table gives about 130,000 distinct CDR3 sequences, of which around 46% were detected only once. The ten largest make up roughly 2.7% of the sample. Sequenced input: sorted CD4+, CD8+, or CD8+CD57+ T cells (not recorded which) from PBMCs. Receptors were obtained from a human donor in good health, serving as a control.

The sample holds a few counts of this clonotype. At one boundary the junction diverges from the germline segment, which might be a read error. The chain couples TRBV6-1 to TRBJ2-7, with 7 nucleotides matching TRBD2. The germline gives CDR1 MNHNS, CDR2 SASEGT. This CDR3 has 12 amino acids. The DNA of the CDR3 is TGTGCCAGCGGGGACTACACCTACAAGCAGTACTTC. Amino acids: CASGDYTYKQYF.

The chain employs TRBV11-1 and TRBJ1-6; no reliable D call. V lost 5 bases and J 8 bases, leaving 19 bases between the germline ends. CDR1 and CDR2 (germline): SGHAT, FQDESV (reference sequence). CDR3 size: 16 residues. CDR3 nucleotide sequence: TGTGCCAGCAGCCGGCAGCAGACGAAAGAGGATTCACCCCTCCACTTT. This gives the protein CASSRQQTKEDSPLHF.

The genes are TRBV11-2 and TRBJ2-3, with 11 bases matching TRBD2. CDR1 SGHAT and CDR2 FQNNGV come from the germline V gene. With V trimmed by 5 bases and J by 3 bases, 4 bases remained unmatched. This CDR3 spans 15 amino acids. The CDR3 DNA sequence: TGTGCCAGCAGCAGGACTAGCGGGCTTACAGATACGCAGTATTTT. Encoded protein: CASSRTSGLTDTQYF.

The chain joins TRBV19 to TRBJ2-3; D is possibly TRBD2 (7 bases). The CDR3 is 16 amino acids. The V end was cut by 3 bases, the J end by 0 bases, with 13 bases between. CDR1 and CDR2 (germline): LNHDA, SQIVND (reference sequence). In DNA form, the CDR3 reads TGTGCCAGTAGTATTCTCGCGGGGGCTAGCACAGATACGCAGTATTTT. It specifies CASSILAGASTDTQYF.

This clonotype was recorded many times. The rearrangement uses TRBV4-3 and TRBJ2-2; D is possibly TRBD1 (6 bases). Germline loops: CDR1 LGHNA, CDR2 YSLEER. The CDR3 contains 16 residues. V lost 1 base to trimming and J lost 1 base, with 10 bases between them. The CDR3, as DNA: TGCGCCAGCAGCCAAGGACAGGTATTGAACACCGGGGAGCTGTTTTTT. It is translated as CASSQGQVLNTGELFF.